This T cell receptor beta chain originates from a study of response to subunit inactivated influenza vaccine. TCRdb re-called the RT-PCR reads with MiXCR, one entry per CDR3 protein. Among some 570,000 distinct CDR3 sequences listed, around 11% were seen once. Trimming took off 4 bases at V and 0 bases at J, with 20 bases between the two ends. The CDR3 covers 18 residues. The germline V gene has CDR1 SGHRS and CDR2 YFSETQ. This clonotype was observed a handful of times. These data are also associated with another study on T cells expressing NK-cell markers. Per that paper: Making the TCR beta cDNA relied on 5'RACE template switching with UMIs. Serological testing identified most of the eight sequenced donors as HCMV-seropositive and one as seronegative. Of CD8+ T cells, about 1.0-8% belonged to dominant NKG2C+ clonotypes in more than five donors. Dominance of the CD3+CD56-NKG2C+ fraction by these clonotypes also held in several donors.

Sample: PBMCs from blood, taken on the day of vaccination. The chain recombines TRBV5-1 with TRBJ1-3; a possible D gene is TRBD1 (5 bases). The sequence was collected from a man in his fifties who received an inactivated influenza vaccine. CDR3 amino acids: CASSGMEGGASSGNTIYF. The CDR3 DNA reads TGCGCCAGCAGCGGAATGGAGGGTGGGGCCTCCTCTGGAAACACCATATATTTT.